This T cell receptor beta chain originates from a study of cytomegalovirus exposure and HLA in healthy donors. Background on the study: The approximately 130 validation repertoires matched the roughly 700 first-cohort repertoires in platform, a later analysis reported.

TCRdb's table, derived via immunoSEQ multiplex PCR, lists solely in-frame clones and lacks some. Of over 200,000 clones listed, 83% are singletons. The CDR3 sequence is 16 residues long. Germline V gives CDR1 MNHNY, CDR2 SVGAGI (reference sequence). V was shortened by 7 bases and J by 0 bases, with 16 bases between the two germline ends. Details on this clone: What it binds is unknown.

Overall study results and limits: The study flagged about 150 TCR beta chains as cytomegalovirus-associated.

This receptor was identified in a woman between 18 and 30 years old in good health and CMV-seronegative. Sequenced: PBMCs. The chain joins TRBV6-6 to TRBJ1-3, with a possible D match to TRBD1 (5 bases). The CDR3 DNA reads TGTGCCAGCACCCACTCAGGGCGGAGCTCTGGAAACACCATATATTTT. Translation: CASTHSGRSSGNTIYF.